Listed below are T cell receptor beta chains from one sample, sequenced in a study of blood T cell repertoires in COVID-19. Repertoires were generated with immunoSEQ multiplex PCR, while TCRdb's copy carries only in-frame clones and drops some. The data contain 300,000 or so clones, around 87% of them seen just once; the ten biggest clones take up approximately 8%. The sample taken for sequencing was peripheral blood. These receptors were taken from a woman aged 45-59 years who had recovered from COVID-19. Each CDR3 is given with its conserved first and last residue. D genes are given only for firm matches. Clone size is given for some rows only: seen once, a few or many times, or a class if the clone is expanded.

d_call | clone_size | j_call | v_call | cdr3_aa | cdr3_nt
TRBD1 | . | TRBJ2-1 | TRBV12-3/TRBV12-4 | CASRQGQYNEQFF | TGTGCCAGCAGACAGGGACAGTACAATGAGCAGTTCTTC
. | . | TRBJ2-5 | TRBV28 | CASSVGAREETQYF | TGTGCCAGCAGTGTGGGAGCCCGAGAAGAGACCCAGTACTTC
. | . | TRBJ2-1 | TRBV10-3 | CAIRASDEQFF | TGTGCCATCAGAGCTAGCGATGAGCAGTTCTTC
TRBD1 | . | TRBJ2-1 | TRBV5-8 | CASSSGTGAVNEQFF | TGTGCCAGCAGCTCGGGGACAGGGGCTGTCAATGAGCAGTTCTTC
. | . | TRBJ1-1 | TRBV4-2 | CASSQDSGVTRWAFF | TGTGCCAGCAGCCAGGATTCGGGAGTTACTAGGTGGGCTTTCTTT
TRBD2 | . | TRBJ2-3 | TRBV7-2 | CASSLRTSGGHTDTQYF | TGTGCCAGCAGCTTACGGACTAGCGGGGGACACACAGATACGCAGTATTTT
. | . | TRBJ2-5 | TRBV19 | CASSSGPQETQYF | TGTGCCAGTAGCTCAGGGCCCCAAGAGACCCAGTACTTC
. | . | TRBJ1-2 | TRBV28 | CASSVLGRDHGYTF | TGTGCCAGCAGTGTCTTAGGCCGGGATCATGGCTACACCTTC
. | . | TRBJ1-1 | TRBV18 | CASSSTTGLGEAFF | TGTGCCAGCTCATCAACTACAGGGTTGGGTGAAGCTTTCTTT
TRBD1 | . | TRBJ1-5 | TRBV10-3 | CAISEPRGTGFNQPQHF | TGTGCCATCAGTGAGCCGAGGGGGACAGGGTTCAATCAGCCCCAGCATTTT
TRBD1 | once | TRBJ2-7 | TRBV6-2/TRBV6-3 | CASSFNRDRGNEQYF | TGTGCCAGCAGTTTCAACCGGGACAGGGGGAACGAGCAGTACTTC
TRBD2 | . | TRBJ2-7 | TRBV7-8 | CASIRSSGGYEQYF | TGTGCCAGCATCCGTTCTAGCGGGGGCTACGAGCAGTACTTC
. | . | TRBJ2-5 | TRBV4-1 | CASSQDVLSLQTQYF | TGCGCCAGCAGCCAAGATGTTCTGTCTCTCCAGACCCAGTACTTC
. | . | TRBJ1-6 | TRBV18 | CASSPVKGQVHSPLHF | TGTGCCAGCTCACCAGTCAAGGGACAAGTCCATTCACCCCTCCACTTT
. | . | TRBJ1-5 | TRBV5-7 | CASSSPKKQGKGNQPQHF | TGTGCCAGCAGCTCCCCCAAAAAACAGGGAAAGGGCAATCAGCCCCAGCATTTT
TRBD2 | . | TRBJ2-3 | TRBV29-1 | CSVFERGWADTQYF | TGCAGCGTATTTGAGCGGGGTTGGGCAGATACGCAGTATTTT
TRBD1 | . | TRBJ1-4 | TRBV3-1/TRBV3-2 | CASSDYRGNEKLFF | TGTGCCAGCAGCGATTACAGGGGTAATGAAAAACTGTTTTTT
. | . | TRBJ2-7 | TRBV7-2 | CASSLGGTYIYEQYF | TGTGCCAGCAGCTTAGGGGGGACTTACATCTACGAGCAGTACTTC
. | . | TRBJ1-1 | TRBV7-9 | CASSLSGEAFF | TGTGCCAGCAGCTTATCGGGTGAAGCTTTCTTT
TRBD1 | . | TRBJ1-2 | TRBV5-1 | CASSLGQGHGYTF | TGCGCCAGCAGCTTGGGACAGGGCCATGGCTACACCTTC
. | . | TRBJ2-3 | TRBV11-3 | CASSFSGNAGTDTQYF | TGTGCCAGCAGCTTTTCGGGGAACGCCGGCACAGATACGCAGTATTTT
TRBD2 | . | TRBJ2-5 | TRBV7-8 | CAIITLGGGAETQYF | TGTGCCATCATCACCCTAGGCGGGGGGGCCGAGACCCAGTACTTC
TRBD1 | . | TRBJ1-3 | TRBV28 | CASRGQGVSGNTIYF | TGTGCCAGCAGGGGACAGGGAGTAAGTGGAAACACCATATATTTT
. | . | TRBJ1-4 | TRBV3-1/TRBV3-2 | CASSPRRREKLFF | TGTGCCAGCAGCCCCCGACGGCGGGAAAAACTGTTTTTT
TRBD1 | . | TRBJ2-6 | TRBV27 | CASSKVNTGGRNSGANVLTF | TGTGCCAGCAGTAAAGTCAATACAGGGGGCCGAAATAGTGGGGCCAACGTCCTGACTTTC